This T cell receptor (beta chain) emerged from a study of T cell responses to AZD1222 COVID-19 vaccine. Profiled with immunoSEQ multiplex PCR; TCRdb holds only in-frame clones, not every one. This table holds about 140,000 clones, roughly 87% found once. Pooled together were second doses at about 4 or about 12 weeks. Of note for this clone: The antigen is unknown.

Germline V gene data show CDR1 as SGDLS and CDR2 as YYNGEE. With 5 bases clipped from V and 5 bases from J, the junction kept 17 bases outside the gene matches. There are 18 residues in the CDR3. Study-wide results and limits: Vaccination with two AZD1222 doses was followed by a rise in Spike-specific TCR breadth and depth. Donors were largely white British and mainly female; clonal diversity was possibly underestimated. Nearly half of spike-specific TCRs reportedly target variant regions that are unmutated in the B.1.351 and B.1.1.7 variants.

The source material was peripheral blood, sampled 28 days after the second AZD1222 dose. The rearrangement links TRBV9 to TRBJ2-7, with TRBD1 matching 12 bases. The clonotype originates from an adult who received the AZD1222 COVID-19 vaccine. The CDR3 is CASSARGTGGEWGDEQYF. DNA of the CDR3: TGTGCCAGCAGTGCTAGGGGGACAGGGGGCGAATGGGGCGACGAGCAGTACTTC. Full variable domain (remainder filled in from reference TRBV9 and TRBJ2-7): DSGVTQTPKHLITATGQRVTLRCSPRSGDLSVYWYQQSLDQGLQFLIQYYNGEERAKGNILERFSAQQFPDLHSELNLSSLELGDSALYFCASSARGTGGEWGDEQYFGPGTRLTVT.